The 23 T cell receptor beta chains reported below all come from one sample, sequenced in a study of identical twins. TCRdb independently ran MiXCR on the 5' RACE reads; one entry per CDR3 protein. This table holds approximately 890,000 distinct CDR3 sequences, 9% to 15% found once. A further study also used this sample, focusing on yellow fever vaccine responses in identical twins.

Sample: PBMCs. These TCRs come from a woman aged 18-35 years in good health.

V and J are TRBV20-1 and TRBJ2-1; 12 bases align to TRBD2. V was pared by 6 bases and J by 7 bases, with 10 bases of the junction left unmatched. This CDR3 is 15 amino acids long. Germline V gene sequence: CDR1 DFQATT, CDR2 SNEGSKA (reference sequence). The CDR3 sequence is CSATPPSGGGNEQFF. The DNA of the CDR3 is TGCAGTGCAACCCCCCCTAGCGGGGGGGGTAATGAGCAGTTCTTC.

This clonotype has ten or more counts. This chain uses TRBV7-9 with TRBJ1-1, with a weak D call TRBD1 (6 bases). The CDR3 covers 15 residues. Germline CDR1 SEHNR, CDR2 FQNEAQ (reference sequence). Trimming took off 3 bases at V and 3 bases at J, with 14 bases between the two ends. CDR3 sequence: CASSFRTGPYTEAFF. CDR3 bases: TGTGCCAGCAGCTTCCGAACAGGGCCCTACACTGAAGCTTTCTTT.

This clonotype appeared a few times. The chain links TRBV29-1 to TRBJ1-2; maybe TRBD1 (6 bases). The CDR3 is 11 amino acids. V dropped 6 bases and J dropped 8 bases, with 13 bases sitting between them. Germline CDR1 reads SQVTM; CDR2 reads ANQGSEA. The CDR3 DNA reads as TGCAGCGTCGAGGGGGGGAGCGGCTACACCTTC. It is translated as CSVEGGSGYTF.

This clonotype was seen a handful of times. The rearrangement joins TRBV6-6 to TRBJ2-1, with 12 bases identical to TRBD2. With 6 bases clipped from V and 12 bases from J, the junction kept 12 bases outside the gene matches. The CDR3 totals 15 residues. Germline values: CDR1 MNHNY, CDR2 SVGAGI (reference sequence). The CDR3 loop reads CASRYAELAGGGQFF. For the CDR3, the DNA is TGTGCCAGCAGATACGCCGAGCTAGCGGGGGGGGGGCAGTTCTTC.

For the CDR3, the DNA is TGCGCCAGCAGCCAAGAGGGCCCAAGCTCTGGGGCCAACGTCCTGACTTTC. Amino acid sequence: CASSQEGPSSGANVLTF. This chain connects TRBV4-1 to TRBJ2-6; D is unclear. The length of the CDR3 is 17 residues. Deletions cut 0 bases from V and 0 bases from J, with 9 bases between. Germline V gene sequence: CDR1 MGHRA, CDR2 YSYEKL.

The J gene is TRBJ1-5, the V gene TRBV2, with D maybe TRBD1 (6 bases). Germline V CDR1 and CDR2: SNHLY, FYNNEI. V lost 11 bases, J lost 0 bases, and 17 bases lay in between. This CDR3 region has 15 residues. CDR3 loop: CASTAGTSSNQPQHF. CDR3 coding DNA: TGTGCCTCTACTGCCGGGACAAGTAGCAATCAGCCCCAGCATTTT.

This clonotype was detected a few times. The chain combines TRBV5-1 with TRBJ1-2, with 9 bases that match TRBD1. The CDR3 is made up of 15 amino acids. Trimming removed 5 bases from V and 4 bases from J; junction bases left unmatched: 9. Germline V gene sequence: CDR1 SGHRS, CDR2 YFSETQ. This CDR3 is CASSWTGEAAYGYTF. The CDR3 DNA reads TGCGCCAGCAGTTGGACAGGGGAAGCGGCCTATGGCTACACCTTC.

A few counts support this clonotype. The rearrangement joins TRBV7-2 to TRBJ2-7; 12 bases line up with TRBD2. V was clipped by 1 base and J by 3 bases; unmatched bases: 4. CDR1 is SGHTA, CDR2 FQGNSA, per germline. The CDR3 spans 16 residues. In nucleotides, the CDR3 is TGTGCCAGCAGCTTAGTTGCGACTAGCGGGAGCTACGAGCAGTACTTC. This translates into CASSLVATSGSYEQYF. Filled out from reference TRBV7-2 and TRBJ2-7, the complete variable domain reads GAGVSQSPSNKVTEKGKDVELRCDPISGHTALYWYRQSLGQGLEFLIYFQGNSAPDKSGLPSDRFSAERTGGSVSTLTIQRTQQEDSAVYLCASSLVATSGSYEQYFGPGTRLTVT.

V gene TRBV19 combines with J gene TRBJ1-5; the match to TRBD1 covers 10 bases. Germline CDR1 reads LNHDA; CDR2 reads SQIVND (reference sequence). The CDR3 contains 14 residues. Trimming took 6 bases from V and 5 from J; bases not matched to a gene: 4. The CDR3 DNA sequence: TGTGCCAGTAGGAGGACAGGGGGGGATCAGCCCCAGCATTTT. It encodes CASRRTGGDQPQHF.

This clonotype is a singleton in its sample. V gene TRBV2 combines with J gene TRBJ1-2; D is unclear. There are 14 residues in the CDR3. Germline V gene lookup returns CDR1 SNHLY and CDR2 FYNNEI. Trimming cost V 6 bases and J 5 bases, with 16 bases left between them. DNA of the CDR3: TGTGCCAGCAGCGTTATGGATCGACTTTATGGCTACACCTTC. Translated, it gives CASSVMDRLYGYTF.

This clonotype has more than one count but fewer than ten. The chain employs TRBV6-5 and TRBJ2-4, with TRBD1 as a possible D gene (6 bases). Germline CDR1 and CDR2: MNHEY and SVGAGI. Trimming left V 0 bases short and J 9 bases short, with 18 bases between. The CDR3 is 16 residues long. The CDR3 is CASSYSVSGGLGIQYF. The CDR3 DNA is TGTGCCAGCAGTTACTCGGTATCTGGGGGCCTAGGCATTCAGTACTTC.

This clonotype was observed a few times. J is TRBJ2-2 and V is TRBV5-1, with D tentatively TRBD1 (6 bases). Looked up from germline, CDR1 is SGHRS and CDR2 is YFSETQ. Trimming stripped 4 bases from V and 1 base from J, with 17 bases between. The CDR3 length is 17 residues. CDR3 nucleotide sequence: TGCGCCAGCAGCGTACGTTGGTACAGGGAGAACACCGGGGAGCTGTTTTTT. Amino acids: CASSVRWYRENTGELFF.

The chain couples TRBV19 to TRBJ1-1; 7 bases align to TRBD1. The CDR3 spans 20 residues. The J segment lost 3 bases and the V segment lost 2 bases, leaving 21 bases of the junction unmatched. Germline loops: CDR1 LNHDA, CDR2 SQIVND (reference sequence). The CDR3 here is CASSITRRNTKTGTDTEAFF. CDR3 sequence (DNA): TGTGCCAGTAGTATAACCCGCCGCAATACCAAGACCGGGACAGACACTGAAGCTTTCTTT. The whole variable domain, remainder taken from reference TRBV19 and TRBJ1-1, is DGGITQSPKYLFRKEGQNVTLSCEQNLNHDAMYWYRQDPGQGLRLIYYSQIVNDFQKGDIAEGYSVSREKKESFPLTVTSAQKNPTAFYLCASSITRRNTKTGTDTEAFFGQGTRLTVV.

This clonotype was counted a few times. The chain uses TRBV27 and TRBJ2-2; 7 bases agree with TRBD1. Trimming cost V 5 bases and J 4 bases; bases outside gene matches: 4. Germline CDR1 is MNHEY and CDR2 is SMNVEV (reference sequence). This CDR3 spans 14 amino acids. The chain's CDR3 is CASSKQGRTGELFF. The CDR3 DNA follows: TGTGCCAGCAGTAAACAGGGGCGCACCGGGGAGCTGTTTTTT.

This clonotype was picked up a small number of times. The genes are TRBV20-1 and TRBJ2-5; possibly TRBD2 for D (5 bases). The CDR3 loop spans 12 amino acids. Germline V gives CDR1 DFQATT, CDR2 SNEGSKA (reference sequence). V shed 4 bases and J shed 3 bases, with 9 bases lying between them. Here the CDR3 DNA reads TGCAGTGCTATCGCCGGGAAAGAGACCCAGTACTTC. Protein product: CSAIAGKETQYF.

The rearrangement joins TRBV9 to TRBJ2-2; D ambiguous. Trimming pared 0 bases from V and 4 bases from J, leaving 10 bases between. The CDR3 is made up of 15 amino acids. The germline gives CDR1 SGDLS, CDR2 YYNGEE. The CDR3 protein is CASSVGGSGTGELFF. CDR3 nucleotides: TGTGCCAGCAGCGTAGGAGGTTCGGGCACCGGGGAGCTGTTTTTT.

This clonotype was seen more than once but under ten times. The V call is TRBV25-1, the J call TRBJ1-1, with D perhaps TRBD1 (5 bases). Trimming shortened V by 4 bases and J by 5 bases, and 17 bases separated the two germline ends. The CDR3 has 15 residues. Germline CDR1 and CDR2: MGHDK and SYGVNS. The CDR3 coding sequence is TGTGCCAGCAGTGGGGAGGGGTTCGTATCGACTGAAGCTTTCTTT. Protein product: CASSGEGFVSTEAFF.

This clonotype was found many times. V gene TRBV27 combines with J gene TRBJ1-1, with a possible D match to TRBD1 (5 bases). The germline V gene has CDR1 MNHEY and CDR2 SMNVEV (reference sequence). The CDR3 has 14 amino acids. V lost 5 bases and J lost 5, with 15 bases in between. The chain's CDR3 is CASSPRQGGTEAFF. The CDR3, as DNA: TGTGCCAGCAGTCCCAGGCAGGGTGGGACTGAAGCTTTCTTT.

In this sample, this clonotype turned up a few times. J is TRBJ2-3 and V is TRBV5-8; TRBD1 agrees at 8 bases. Unmatched junction bases numbered 8, after V lost 4 bases and J lost 1 base. The CDR3 runs to 16 residues. Per the germline V gene, CDR1 is SGHTS and CDR2 is YDEGEE. DNA for the CDR3: TGTGCCAGCAGCCCTGACAGGGGCGCTCGCACAGATACGCAGTATTTT. As protein: CASSPDRGARTDTQYF.

A few counts support this clonotype. The chain recombines TRBV11-3 with TRBJ2-1, with D perhaps being TRBD1 or TRBD2 (5 bases each). CDR3 length equals 14 residues. The V gene's germline CDR1 is SGHNT and CDR2 YENEEA. V was shortened by 2 bases and J by 3 bases, with 8 bases between the two germline ends. The CDR3 reads CASSLRDGYNEQFF. The CDR3 DNA reads as TGTGCCAGCAGCTTACGGGACGGCTACAATGAGCAGTTCTTC. Full variable domain (outside the CDR3, taken from reference TRBV11-3 and TRBJ2-1): EAGVVQSPRYKIIEKKQPVAFWCNPISGHNTLYWYLQNLGQGPELLIRYENEEAVDDSQLPKDRFSAERLKGVDSTLKIQPAELGDSAVYLCASSLRDGYNEQFFGPGTRLTVL.

The sample holds a few counts of this clonotype. This rearrangement joins TRBV11-2 to TRBJ2-4; D remains unclear. CDR1 and CDR2 (germline): SGHAT, FQNNGV. This CDR3 is 13 amino acids long. V lost 1 base and J lost 5, with 6 bases in between. CDR3 sequence reads: CASSLGVENIQYF. The CDR3 coding sequence is TGTGCCAGCAGCTTAGGCGTAGAAAACATTCAGTACTTC.

Many counts were recorded for this clonotype. The genes are TRBV10-1 and TRBJ2-3, with TRBD2 matching 8 bases. V lost 0 bases, J lost 4 bases, and 6 bases stayed unmatched. The CDR3 contains 16 residues. Germline CDR1 is WNHNN and CDR2 is SYGVQD (reference sequence). This CDR3 reads CASSESGGGRADTQYF. The CDR3 DNA reads as TGCGCCAGCAGTGAGTCCGGCGGGGGGCGGGCAGATACGCAGTATTTT.

This clonotype has ten or more counts. CDR3 DNA sequence: TGCAGTGCTAGGCTTCCAGGCCGGCCACCCCTCCACTTT. This gives the protein CSARLPGRPPLHF. The chain employs TRBV20-1 and TRBJ1-6; D ambiguous. Germline CDR1 reads DFQATT; CDR2 reads SNEGSKA (reference sequence). V lost 3 bases to trimming and J lost 11 bases, with 14 bases between them. The CDR3 is 13 amino acids.